Listed below are T cell receptor beta chains from one sample, sequenced in a study of shared clonotypes between healthy human individuals. This table comes from immunoSEQ multiplex PCR, and its TCRdb copy is limited to in-frame clones, with some not included. Of over 400,000 clones listed, more than 75% are singletons. Sequenced: PBMCs. These receptor sequences come from a woman aged 35 to 49 in good health. Some clones in this sample may be carry-over from other donors' samples. CDR3s include the opening cysteine and the closing phenylalanine or tryptophan. Fields, in order: J gene, V gene, CDR3 protein.

J gene: TRBJ1-3; V gene: TRBV7-3; CDR3 protein: CASSPSGGVPGNTIYF
J gene: TRBJ2-5; V gene: TRBV2; CDR3 protein: CASRHRDIQETQYF
J gene: TRBJ1-6; V gene: TRBV18; CDR3 protein: CASSPGGDSPLHF
J gene: TRBJ1-4; V gene: TRBV7-2; CDR3 protein: CASSLARGGHEKLFF
J gene: TRBJ2-7; V gene: TRBV4-2; CDR3 protein: CASSQLLVLFRNEQYF
J gene: TRBJ2-3; V gene: TRBV5-1; CDR3 protein: CASSPPGQGGTDTQYF
J gene: TRBJ2-1; V gene: TRBV5-6; CDR3 protein: CASSPGLAGYNEQFF
J gene: TRBJ2-1; V gene: TRBV5-1; CDR3 protein: CASSPQGPDNEQFF
J gene: TRBJ2-3; V gene: TRBV6-5; CDR3 protein: CASSVTGAFGDTQYF
J gene: TRBJ1-1; V gene: TRBV7-2; CDR3 protein: CASSLSRLKDTEAFF
J gene: TRBJ1-3; V gene: TRBV15; CDR3 protein: CATSRDRGPSGNTIYF
J gene: TRBJ2-1; V gene: TRBV7-6; CDR3 protein: CASSLNRGPTYNEQFF
J gene: TRBJ2-7; V gene: TRBV28; CDR3 protein: CASIEAGRGSGEQYF
J gene: TRBJ2-3; V gene: TRBV7-2; CDR3 protein: CASSLVSQGGTDTQYF
J gene: TRBJ2-7; V gene: TRBV2; CDR3 protein: CASSDRVRNDEQYF
J gene: TRBJ2-1; V gene: TRBV21-1; CDR3 protein: CASSKGDRVNEQFF
J gene: TRBJ2-7; V gene: TRBV19; CDR3 protein: CASMAGSGRPYEQYF
J gene: TRBJ1-5; V gene: TRBV21-1; CDR3 protein: CASSKGRDSNQPQHF
J gene: TRBJ2-1; V gene: TRBV5-1; CDR3 protein: CASSLGGIEQFF
J gene: TRBJ1-1; V gene: TRBV6-1; CDR3 protein: CASTLLLLSTEAFF
J gene: TRBJ1-4; V gene: TRBV5-1; CDR3 protein: CASSQGQPNEKLFF
J gene: TRBJ2-7; V gene: TRBV9; CDR3 protein: CASSVELGSYEQYF